The present entry profiles one T cell receptor beta chain with its context. Its antigen is unknown. The donors, nominally healthy at sampling, likely had unrecorded immune exposures. PCR used 60 Vbeta primers and 13 Jbeta primers. The protocol was immunoSEQ multiplex PCR, while the TCRdb copy is restricted to in-frame clones and leaves out a portion. The sample has more than 100,000 clones; 60% to 75% are singletons. This entry comes from a study of cytomegalovirus exposure and HLA in healthy donors. General observations from the study: The majority of TCR sequences were rare, yet some public TCRs appeared in many donors. Presence/absence analyses took donor sequencing depth as roughly uniform. Earlier analysis yielded a pattern in which most TCR beta V segments were productive about 90% or about 30% of the time.

Specimen: PBMCs. This clonotype was sampled from a woman between 50 and 59 years old in good health and CMV-seropositive.

The CDR3: CASTFPRGRYNEQFF. CDR3 nucleotides: TGTGCCAGCACTTTCCCCCGGGGGAGATACAATGAGCAGTTCTTC. The chain is built from TRBV6-1 and TRBJ2-1; TRBD2 might be the D (6 bases). Germline V gives CDR1 MNHNS, CDR2 SASEGT. The CDR3 extends over 15 amino acids. V lost 7 bases and J lost 4, with 17 bases in between.